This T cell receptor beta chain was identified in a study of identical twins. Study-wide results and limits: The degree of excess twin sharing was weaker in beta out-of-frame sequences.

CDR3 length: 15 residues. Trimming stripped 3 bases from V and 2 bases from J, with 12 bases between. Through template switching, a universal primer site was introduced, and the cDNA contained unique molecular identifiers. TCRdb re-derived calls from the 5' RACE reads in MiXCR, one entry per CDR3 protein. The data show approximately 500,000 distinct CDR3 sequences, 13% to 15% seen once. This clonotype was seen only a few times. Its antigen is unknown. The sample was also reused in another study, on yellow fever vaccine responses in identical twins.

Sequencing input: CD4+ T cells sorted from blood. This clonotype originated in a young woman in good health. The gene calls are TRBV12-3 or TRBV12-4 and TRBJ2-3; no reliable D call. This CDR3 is CASSFKPPFTDTQYF. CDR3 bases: TGTGCCAGCAGTTTTAAGCCCCCTTTCACAGATACGCAGTATTTT.